This entry lists 7 T cell receptor beta chains sequenced from one sample in a study of cytomegalovirus exposure and HLA in healthy donors. The study ran its PCR with 60 Vbeta and 13 Jbeta primers. The table came from immunoSEQ multiplex PCR; TCRdb's copy has only in-frame clones and leaves some out. The table has about 130,000 clones, around 85% seen once. The specimen sequenced was PBMCs. The receptors shown here come from a boy aged 10-17 years in good health and CMV-seronegative.

V gene TRBV10-3 combines with J gene TRBJ2-7, with a tentative D call TRBD1 (6 bases). There are 14 residues in the CDR3. In germline, CDR1 is ENHRY, CDR2 SYGVKD. V was clipped by 6 bases and J by 1 base, with 13 bases between them. CDR3: CAISPTGLSYEQYF. CDR3 nucleotide sequence: TGTGCCATCAGCCCGACAGGCCTTTCCTACGAGCAGTACTTC.

This chain links TRBV5-1 with TRBJ2-1, with 16 bases lining up with TRBD2. This CDR3 spans 18 amino acids. V trimming: 4 bases; J trimming: 4 bases; junction bases outside the gene matches: 8. Looked up from germline, CDR1 is SGHRS and CDR2 is YFSETQ. The CDR3 DNA reads as TGCGCCAGCAGCCTCCCGGGACTAGCGGGAGGGCGGTACAATGAGCAGTTCTTC. Amino acid sequence: CASSLPGLAGGRYNEQFF.

The chain joins TRBV4-3 to TRBJ2-3; D unresolved. This CDR3 has 14 amino acids. Germline V gene lookup returns CDR1 LGHNA and CDR2 YSLEER. With 0 bases removed from V and 8 bases from J, the gap between germline ends came to 12 bases. The CDR3 DNA is TGCGCCAGCAGCCAAGAGGCGCGAAGAGGTACGCAGTATTTT. It specifies CASSQEARRGTQYF.

The chain recombines TRBV6-4 with TRBJ2-3; 14 nucleotides agree with TRBD2. Germline V lookup: CDR1 MRHNA, CDR2 SNTAGT. The CDR3 contains 16 residues. V lost 0 bases, J lost 9 bases, and 5 bases stayed unmatched. The CDR3 nucleotides are TGTGCCAGCAGTGACTCGACTAGCGGGGGGGCCGAGACGCAGTATTTT. It translates to CASSDSTSGGAETQYF.

V usage is TRBV6-1 and J usage is TRBJ1-6, with 7 bases that match TRBD1. V lost 5 bases to trimming and J lost 5 bases; unmatched junction nucleotides: 6. The CDR3 consists of 15 residues. CDR1 and CDR2 (germline): MNHNS, SASEGT. The DNA for the CDR3 is TGTGCCAGCAGTTCTTTGACAGGGAATAATTCACCCCTCCACTTT. Its translation is CASSSLTGNNSPLHF.

This chain connects TRBV5-1 to TRBJ2-1; TRBD2 matches at 15 bases. The junction had 5 bases not matched to a gene; V was cut back by 3 bases and J by 1 base. Germline CDR1 is SGHRS and CDR2 is YFSETQ. This CDR3 is 18 amino acids long. CDR3 nucleotide sequence: TGCGCCAGCAGCTCCTGGACTAGCGGGGGGGTATCCTACAATGAGCAGTTCTTC. This translates into CASSSWTSGGVSYNEQFF.

The CDR3 coding sequence is TGTGCCAGTAGTCGTCTGACAGGGGAATCGAATGAAAAACTGTTTTTT. Translation: CASSRLTGESNEKLFF. V is TRBV19 and J is TRBJ1-4, with TRBD1 matching over 8 bases. The CDR3 totals 16 residues. Germline V gives CDR1 LNHDA, CDR2 SQIVND (reference sequence). Trimming at V came to 5 bases and at J to 5 bases, leaving 10 bases not matched to a gene.